The 11 T cell receptor beta chains below come from one sample, sequenced in a study of T cells in localized non-small cell lung cancer. This table comes from immunoSEQ multiplex PCR, and its TCRdb copy is limited to in-frame clones, with some not included. Among tens of thousands of clones listed, 65% to 90% were seen once. Specimen: peripheral blood, collected before any cancer treatment. The receptors shown here come from a male donor at least 60 years old with stage III lung adenocarcinoma.

V usage is TRBV19 and J usage is TRBJ1-5; D is perhaps TRBD1 (6 bases). Germline V gene sequence: CDR1 LNHDA, CDR2 SQIVND (reference sequence). Trimming took 3 bases from V and 6 from J, leaving 12 bases between them. The CDR3 length is 14 residues. The CDR3 is CASSIWGQSQPQHF. CDR3 DNA: TGTGCCAGTAGTATTTGGGGGCAAAGTCAGCCCCAGCATTTT.

The rearrangement uses TRBV18 and TRBJ2-3; maybe TRBD1 (5 bases). This CDR3 is built from 17 residues. Germline V CDR1 and CDR2: KGHSH, LQKENI. V was shortened by 5 bases and J by 0 bases, with 18 bases between the two germline ends. The CDR3 loop is CASSFSSTGGSTDTQYF. The CDR3 coding sequence is TGTGCCAGCTCATTCTCCTCAACAGGTGGAAGCACAGATACGCAGTATTTT. Together with reference TRBV18 and TRBJ2-3, the CDR3 gives the full variable domain: NAGVMQNPRHLVRRRGQEARLRCSPMKGHSHVYWYRQLPEEGLKFMVYLQKENIIDESGMPKERFSAEFPKEGPSILRIQQVVRGDSAAYFCASSFSSTGGSTDTQYFGPGTRLTVL.

The chain has TRBV11-2 and TRBJ1-1; unclear D gene. V was cut by 7 bases and J by 1 base, with 13 bases left in between. From germline, CDR1 is SGHAT and CDR2 FQNNGV. This CDR3 is 14 amino acids long. CDR3 protein: CASTYYRQNTEAFF. CDR3 in DNA: TGTGCCAGCACTTACTACAGACAGAACACTGAAGCTTTCTTT.

This clone was picked up one time. This chain connects TRBV29-1 to TRBJ1-4; D uncertain. Germline V gives CDR1 SQVTM, CDR2 ANQGSEA. V gave up 7 bases and J gave up 4 bases, with 10 bases separating them. CDR3 length: 12 residues. The CDR3 coding sequence is TGCAGCGGCGGCTCGAATAATGAAAAACTGTTTTTT. This translates into CSGGSNNEKLFF.

To note about this clone: One end of the junction fails to match germline, which may point to a read error. This CDR3 reads CASRTGTETYGQYF. The DNA for the CDR3 is TGTGCCAGTAGGACCGGGACGGAGACCTACGGGCAGTACTTC. The chain combines TRBV19 with TRBJ2-7; D might be TRBD1 or TRBD2, each matching 5 bases. This CDR3 has 14 residues. Germline CDR1 and CDR2: LNHDA and SQIVND (reference sequence).

V gene TRBV5-1 combines with J gene TRBJ2-3, with D tentatively TRBD1 or TRBD2 (5 bases each). The CDR3 consists of 13 residues. Trimming stripped 9 bases from V and 6 bases from J, with 17 bases between. Germline CDR1 reads SGHRS; CDR2 reads YFSETQ. CDR3 nucleotides: TGCGCCATCGGGACCGAAGGTGGCGATACGCAGTATTTT. As protein: CAIGTEGGDTQYF.

This chain uses TRBV5-4 with TRBJ2-1, with D perhaps matching TRBD1 (5 bases). The germline CDR1 and CDR2 sequences are SGHNT and YYREEE (reference sequence). Trimming left V 0 bases short and J 0 bases short, with 7 bases between. The CDR3 spans 15 residues. The CDR3 DNA reads as TGTGCCAGCAGCTTGGGGCAGGGCTCCTACAATGAGCAGTTCTTC. As protein: CASSLGQGSYNEQFF. The full variable domain, in which reference TRBV5-4 and TRBJ2-1 provide the parts outside the CDR3, is ETGVTQSPTHLIKTRGQQVTLRCSSQSGHNTVSWYQQALGQGPQFIFQYYREEENGRGNFPPRFSGLQFPNYSSELNVNALELDDSALYLCASSLGQGSYNEQFFGPGTRLTVL.

As DNA, the CDR3 is TGTGCCAGCAGCAAAACTAGGAACACCGGGGAGCTGTTTTTT. Translating gives CASSKTRNTGELFF. The chain couples TRBV5-6 to TRBJ2-2, with D perhaps TRBD2 (5 bases). Germline loops: CDR1 SGHDT, CDR2 YYEEEE. The CDR3 covers 14 residues. Trimming stripped 4 bases from V and 1 base from J, with 8 bases between.

The rearrangement joins TRBV7-9 to TRBJ2-1, with 10 nucleotides matching TRBD2. The CDR3 runs 16 residues. V lost 5 bases and J lost 5; bases outside the gene matches: 9. Germline V gene lookup returns CDR1 SEHNR and CDR2 FQNEAQ (reference sequence). The chain's CDR3 is CASSQRAGGPHNEQFF. CDR3 DNA sequence: TGTGCCAGCAGCCAGCGAGCGGGAGGGCCACACAATGAGCAGTTCTTC.

The chain recombines TRBV6-5 with TRBJ2-5, with a weak D call TRBD1 (6 bases). With 1 base removed from V and 4 bases from J, the gap between germline ends came to 10 bases. This CDR3 comprises 14 residues. Germline lookup yields CDR1 MNHEY and CDR2 SVGAGI. The CDR3 coding sequence is TGTGCCAGCAGTTACTTTTCAGGGGTAGAGACCCAGTACTTC. Translated: CASSYFSGVETQYF.

In its sample, this clone was seen a few times. V usage is TRBV2 and J usage is TRBJ1-5; D is possibly TRBD1 (5 bases). With 6 bases removed from V and 5 bases from J, the gap between germline ends came to 23 bases. Germline V gene sequence: CDR1 SNHLY, CDR2 FYNNEI. The CDR3 length is 17 residues. CDR3 in DNA: TGTGCCAGCAGCGAGCCGTTTCTGAGCGACAGTGATCAGCCCCAGCATTTT. The encoded protein is CASSEPFLSDSDQPQHF.